Shown below are 7 T cell receptor beta chains from a single sample sequenced in a study of cytomegalovirus exposure and HLA in healthy donors. PCR primers comprised 60 Vbeta and 13 Jbeta primers. TCRdb keeps only in-frame clones here, not all; method: immunoSEQ multiplex PCR. The profile shows roughly 260,000 clones, approximately 84% of them singletons. The specimen was PBMCs. These receptors originate from a woman in her forties in good health and CMV-seropositive.

The rearrangement links TRBV19 to TRBJ2-2, with D possibly TRBD1 on 6 matching bases. Looked up from germline, CDR1 is LNHDA and CDR2 is SQIVND (reference sequence). The CDR3 sequence is 16 residues long. V was trimmed by 4 bases and J by 3 bases, leaving 15 bases between them. CDR3 DNA sequence: TGTGCCAGTAGTAAGCAACAGGGATCGGACACCGGGGAGCTGTTTTTT. It codes for CASSKQQGSDTGELFF.

This clone has a handful of counts. The chain carries TRBV11-2 and TRBJ2-7, with 9 bases that match TRBD1. Germline assignment: CDR1 SGHAT and CDR2 FQNNGV. V shed 5 bases and J 5 bases; nucleotides not matched to a gene: 16. This CDR3 contains 17 residues. The CDR3 here is CASSDHHRGRSGNEQYF. The CDR3 bases are TGTGCCAGCAGCGACCACCACAGGGGGCGCAGCGGGAACGAGCAGTACTTC.

The chain is built from TRBV29-1 and TRBJ1-1; D uncertain. Germline V lookup: CDR1 SQVTM, CDR2 ANQGSEA. The V end was cut by 0 bases, the J end by 4 bases, with 12 bases between. The CDR3 length is 14 residues. CDR3 amino acids: CSVEDSERGTEAFF. CDR3 DNA sequence: TGCAGCGTTGAAGACTCGGAAAGAGGCACTGAAGCTTTCTTT.

J is TRBJ2-7 and V is TRBV27, with 15 nucleotides matching TRBD2. Germline values: CDR1 MNHEY, CDR2 SMNVEV (reference sequence). The CDR3 is made up of 20 amino acids. Trimming at V came to 5 bases and at J to 3 bases, leaving 17 bases not matched to a gene. CDR3 coding DNA: TGTGCCAGCAGTCTGAAAGCCTGGACTAGCGGGAGGGCCTATAGCTACGAGCAGTACTTC. This encodes CASSLKAWTSGRAYSYEQYF.

V is TRBV11-3 and J is TRBJ2-7, with D hard to call. Trimming left V 2 bases short and J 3 bases short, with 8 bases between. The CDR3 consists of 13 residues. CDR1 and CDR2 from the germline V gene are SGHNT and YENEEA. This chain's CDR3 is CASSLSPVYEQYF. CDR3 sequence (DNA): TGTGCCAGCAGCTTATCCCCCGTCTACGAGCAGTACTTC.

Only one count was recorded for this clone. This chain joins TRBV5-4 and TRBJ2-2; 8 bases are a match to TRBD1. The J segment lost 5 bases and the V segment lost 4 bases, leaving 13 bases of the junction unmatched. CDR1 and CDR2 (germline): SGHNT, YYREEE (reference sequence). CDR3 length equals 17 residues. CDR3 residues: CASSQSSGGSGTGELFF. In DNA, the CDR3 is TGTGCCAGCAGCCAAAGTTCAGGGGGCTCAGGAACCGGGGAGCTGTTTTTT.

V gene TRBV13 combines with J gene TRBJ2-3; 9 bases line up with TRBD2. Looked up from germline, CDR1 is PRHDT and CDR2 is FYEKMQ (reference sequence). V lost 3 bases, J lost 0 bases, and 13 bases stayed unmatched. The CDR3 is 19 residues long. The CDR3 region has the DNA TGTGCCAGCAGCTTGATCCTACTAGCGGGCCGACTGAGCACAGATACGCAGTATTTT. Translation: CASSLILLAGRLSTDTQYF. Variable domain in full (rest from reference TRBV13 and TRBJ2-3): AAGVIQSPRHLIKEKRETATLKCYPIPRHDTVYWYQQGPGQDPQFLISFYEKMQSDKGSIPDRFSAQQFSDYHSELNMSSLELGDSALYFCASSLILLAGRLSTDTQYFGPGTRLTVL.